The source of this T cell receptor beta chain is a study of blood T cells in healthy people across ages. Study-wide results and limits: Lack of knowledge of donor CMV status possibly confounded expanded clonotype changes. Roughly linear age-related decline in beta diversity appeared, significant by age about 37.

The table lists this clonotype with many counts. Its antigen is as yet unknown. Primed by a sample-barcoded 5' primer and a J-beta primer mix, a second PCR proceeded for 7 to 11 cycles. Each cDNA molecule, via a template-switch adaptor with 12 random nucleotides, was tagged. Using its own MiXCR run on the 5' RACE reads, TCRdb lists one record per CDR3 protein. The sample yields more than 800,000 distinct CDR3 sequences, more than 25% seen once. Isolation of PBMCs gave at least 7 million cells per sample. V gave up 2 bases and J gave up 2 bases; unmatched junction bases: 3. Germline loops: CDR1 LNHNV, CDR2 YYDKDF (reference sequence). The length of the CDR3 is 16 residues.

Sequencing was performed on blood. The V call is TRBV15, the J call TRBJ2-2; 9 positions agree with TRBD1. This clonotype was obtained from a woman of 80 years or more in good health. CDR3 sequence (DNA): TGTGCCACCAGCAGAAGGGACAGGGCCAACACCGGGGAGCTGTTTTTT. Translation gives CATSRRDRANTGELFF.